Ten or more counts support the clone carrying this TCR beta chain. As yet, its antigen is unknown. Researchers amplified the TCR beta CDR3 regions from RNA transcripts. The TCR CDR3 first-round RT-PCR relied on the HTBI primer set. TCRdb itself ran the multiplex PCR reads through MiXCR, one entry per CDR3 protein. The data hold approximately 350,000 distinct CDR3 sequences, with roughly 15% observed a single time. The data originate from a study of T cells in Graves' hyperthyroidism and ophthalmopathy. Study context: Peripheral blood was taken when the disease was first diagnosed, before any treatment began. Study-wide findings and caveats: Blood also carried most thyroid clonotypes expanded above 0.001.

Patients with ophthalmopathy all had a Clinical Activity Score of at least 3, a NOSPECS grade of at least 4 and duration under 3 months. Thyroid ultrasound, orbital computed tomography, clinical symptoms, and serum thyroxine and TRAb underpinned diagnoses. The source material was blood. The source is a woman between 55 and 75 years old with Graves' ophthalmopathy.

CDR3 sequence reads: CASSYSGAGYQETQYF. CDR3 in DNA: TGTGCCAGCAGTTATAGCGGAGCTGGGTACCAAGAGACCCAGTACTTC. The rearrangement joins TRBV6-1 to TRBJ2-5, with D perhaps matching TRBD2 (6 bases). The CDR3 consists of 16 residues. V dropped 5 bases and J dropped 0 bases, with 16 bases sitting between them. Per germline, CDR1 MNHNS and CDR2 SASEGT.